These 11 T cell receptor beta chains share one sample of origin, sequenced in a study of blood T cells in healthy people across ages. Alongside a J-beta primer mix, a sample-barcoded 5' primer served in a second PCR lasting about 7 to 11 cycles. From the 5' RACE reads, TCRdb called clonotypes with MiXCR, one entry per CDR3 protein. The sample has roughly 830,000 distinct CDR3 sequences, approximately 65% seen once; the top ten hold roughly 26%. Sequencing was performed on blood. The source of these receptors is a man aged 30 to 45 in good health.

This chain uses TRBV11-3 with TRBJ2-5; D is perhaps TRBD1 (5 bases). The V gene's germline CDR1 is SGHNT and CDR2 YENEEA. The germline V and J ends were trimmed by 1 base and 11 bases, with 8 bases remaining between them. CDR3 length equals 11 residues. The CDR3: CASSLGQKQYF. The CDR3 DNA reads TGTGCCAGCAGCTTAGGACAGAAGCAGTACTTC.

This chain links TRBV5-1 with TRBJ1-1, with TRBD1 matching 7 bases. The CDR3 loop spans 14 amino acids. V lost 0 bases, J lost 4 bases, and 3 bases stayed unmatched. CDR1 SGHRS and CDR2 YFSETQ come from the germline V gene. The CDR3: CASSLGDSRTEAFF. The CDR3 DNA reads TGCGCCAGCAGCTTGGGGGACAGTCGCACTGAAGCTTTCTTT.

The rearrangement links TRBV2 to TRBJ2-1, with 8 bases that match TRBD2. The CDR3 extends over 13 amino acids. Germline V gene sequence: CDR1 SNHLY, CDR2 FYNNEI. This chain's CDR3 is CVMDGGVYNEQFF. CDR3 nucleotides: TGTGTCATGGACGGGGGGGTTTACAATGAGCAGTTCTTC.

V gene TRBV7-6 combines with J gene TRBJ1-6; D unresolved. V was shortened by 8 bases and J by 8 bases, with 13 bases between the two germline ends. This CDR3 is built from 13 residues. The germline V gene has CDR1 SGHVS and CDR2 FNYEAQ. CDR3 region: CASGRGMDSPLHF. CDR3 bases: TGTGCCAGCGGACGCGGGATGGATTCACCCCTCCACTTT.

The chain has TRBV27 and TRBJ1-2; 8 nucleotides agree with TRBD1. CDR1 and CDR2 from the germline V gene are MNHEY and SMNVEV (reference sequence). With V trimmed by 4 bases and J by 4 bases, 11 bases remained unmatched. The CDR3 runs 16 residues. As DNA, the CDR3 is TGTGCCAGCAGTTCCTCCCCACAGGGGGTAGGCTATGGCTACACCTTC. Amino acids: CASSSSPQGVGYGYTF.

The rearrangement joins TRBV5-5 to TRBJ1-5; D possibly corresponds to TRBD1 (6 bases). The CDR3 length is 15 residues. Per germline, CDR1 SGHKS and CDR2 YYEKEE (reference sequence). Between the trimmed V and J ends, which lost 0 bases and 7 bases, there was a span of 14 bases. The CDR3 is CASSLEGRGGQPQHF. As DNA, the CDR3 is TGTGCCAGCAGCTTGGAGGGGCGCGGGGGCCAGCCCCAGCATTTT. Variable domain in full (rest from reference TRBV5-5 and TRBJ1-5): DAGVTQSPTHLIKTRGQQVTLRCSPISGHKSVSWYQQVLGQGPQFIFQYYEKEERGRGNFPDRFSARQFPNYSSELNVNALLLGDSALYLCASSLEGRGGQPQHFGDGTRLSIL.

The count of this clonotype is one. The chain links TRBV2 to TRBJ2-4; maybe TRBD2 (6 bases). Germline loops: CDR1 SNHLY, CDR2 FYNNEI. Trimming cost V 5 bases and J 10 bases, with 12 bases left between them. The CDR3 sequence is 12 residues long. CDR3 DNA sequence: TGTGCCAGCAGTCGCCCCCGGGGGATTCAGTACTTC. Translated: CASSRPRGIQYF.

The chain is built from TRBV15 and TRBJ2-1; D call uncertain. Germline V gene data show CDR1 as LNHNV and CDR2 as YYDKDF (reference sequence). CDR3 length equals 17 residues. V lost 0 bases to trimming and J lost 0 bases, with 12 bases between them. The CDR3 DNA follows: TGTGCCACCAGCAGAGATTTTGGTAGGCGCTCCTACAATGAGCAGTTCTTC. Translated, it gives CATSRDFGRRSYNEQFF. Full variable domain (rest looked up from reference TRBV15 and TRBJ2-1): DAMVIQNPRYQVTQFGKPVTLSCSQTLNHNVMYWYQQKSSQAPKLLFHYYDKDFNNEADTPDNFQSRRPNTSFCFLDIRSPGLGDTAMYLCATSRDFGRRSYNEQFFGPGTRLTVL.

This clonotype was seen once. This chain links TRBV4-3 with TRBJ2-1, with 12 bases fitting TRBD1. With V trimmed by 4 bases and J by 4 bases, 11 bases remained unmatched. Germline V gives CDR1 LGHNA, CDR2 YSLEER. This CDR3 is 18 amino acids long. The CDR3 sequence is CASSLKTGQGAGYNEQFF. Here the CDR3 DNA reads TGCGCCAGCAGCCTAAAGACGGGACAGGGGGCGGGGTACAATGAGCAGTTCTTC.

V gene TRBV9 combines with J gene TRBJ2-1, with TRBD1 as a possible D gene (6 bases). V was cut by 0 bases and J by 7 bases, with 8 bases left in between. Germline V gene data show CDR1 as SGDLS and CDR2 as YYNGEE. The CDR3 contains 13 residues. For the CDR3, the DNA is TGTGCCAGCAGCGTAGTGGGGGCGAATGAGCAGTTCTTC. As protein: CASSVVGANEQFF.

The CDR3 region is CSVARQPNTEAFF. For the CDR3, the DNA is TGCAGCGTTGCACGACAGCCGAACACTGAAGCTTTCTTT. J is TRBJ1-1 and V is TRBV29-1; tentatively, D is TRBD1 (5 bases). The CDR3 contains 13 residues. Germline V gene sequence: CDR1 SQVTM, CDR2 ANQGSEA. Trimming cost V 4 bases and J 1 base, with 10 bases left between them.